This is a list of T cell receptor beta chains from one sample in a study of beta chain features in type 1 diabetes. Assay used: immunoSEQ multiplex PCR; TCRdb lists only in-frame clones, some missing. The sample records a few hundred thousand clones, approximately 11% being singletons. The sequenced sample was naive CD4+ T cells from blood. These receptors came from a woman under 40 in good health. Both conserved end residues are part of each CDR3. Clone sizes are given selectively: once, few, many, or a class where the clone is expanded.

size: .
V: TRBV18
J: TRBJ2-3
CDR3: CASSPNLGLAGRFTDTQYF

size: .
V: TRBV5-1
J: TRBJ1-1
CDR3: CASSLVPGGNTEAFF

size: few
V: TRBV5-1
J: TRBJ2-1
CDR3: CASSSQGRIYNEQFF

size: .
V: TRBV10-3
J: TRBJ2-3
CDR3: CASRLAGDSTDTQYF

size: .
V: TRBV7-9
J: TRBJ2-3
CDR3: CASSFGTGGADTQYF

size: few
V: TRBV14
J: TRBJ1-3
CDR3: CASSYTRGSGNTIYF

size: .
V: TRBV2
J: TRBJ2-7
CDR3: CASSEGLAGTYEQYF

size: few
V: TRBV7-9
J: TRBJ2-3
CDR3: CASSRGLAGSSADTQYF

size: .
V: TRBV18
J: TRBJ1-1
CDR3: CASSPPRGLQISEAFF

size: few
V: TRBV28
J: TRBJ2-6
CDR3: CASNSPSSGANVLTF

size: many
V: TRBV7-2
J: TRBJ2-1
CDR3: CASISDTGGNEQFF

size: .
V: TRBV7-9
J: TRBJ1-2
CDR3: CASSFPGPNLQGGYGYTF

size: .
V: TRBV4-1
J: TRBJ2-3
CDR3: CASSQDPSGRGTDTQYF

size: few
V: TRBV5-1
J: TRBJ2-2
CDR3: CASSLGLVGTGELFF

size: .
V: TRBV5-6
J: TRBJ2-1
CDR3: CASSRDSFSYNEQFF

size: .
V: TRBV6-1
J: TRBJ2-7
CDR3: CASSEVSGRVYEQYF

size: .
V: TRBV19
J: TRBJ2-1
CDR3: CASSIPPRAEQFF

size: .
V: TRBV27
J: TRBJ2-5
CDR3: CAKREGTGETQYF

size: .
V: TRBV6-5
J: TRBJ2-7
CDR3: CASSYSTSTAYEQYF

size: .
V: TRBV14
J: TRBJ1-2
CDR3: CASSHGGTDYGYTF

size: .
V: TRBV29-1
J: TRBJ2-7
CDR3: CSVGTGAPSEQYF

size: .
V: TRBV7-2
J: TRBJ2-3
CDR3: CASSAMTGTSIPDTQYF

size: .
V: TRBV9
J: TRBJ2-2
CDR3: CASSVEPTSGTGELFF

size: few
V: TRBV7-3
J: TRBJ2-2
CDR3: CASSSAGYSGELFF

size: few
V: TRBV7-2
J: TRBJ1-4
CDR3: CASSSAWAEKLFF

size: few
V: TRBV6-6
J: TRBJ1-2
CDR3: CASRPTGNYGYTF

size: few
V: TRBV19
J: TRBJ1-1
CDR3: CASSVRDRNTEAFF

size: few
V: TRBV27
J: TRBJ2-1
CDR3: CASSLFSRRETSYNEQFF

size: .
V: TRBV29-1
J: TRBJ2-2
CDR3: CSVTAGTGRTGELFF